This is a list of T cell receptor beta chains from one sample in a study of response to subunit inactivated influenza vaccine. MiXCR was run by TCRdb on the RT-PCR reads, yielding one entry per CDR3 protein. The table lists 400,000 to 650,000 distinct CDR3 sequences, 7.2% of them singletons. The sample here was PBMCs from blood, taken less than 25 months after vaccination. All receptors come from a man aged 50 to 69 who received an inactivated influenza vaccine. CDR3s include the opening cysteine and the closing phenylalanine or tryptophan.

TRBJ2-7	TRBV5-4	CASSLAGRNGYEQYF
TRBJ1-1	TRBV20-1	CSAVPHERVNTEAFF
TRBJ2-5	TRBV25-1	CASSHRGLAGGRETQYF
TRBJ1-3	TRBV7-2	CASSFIGNSGNTIYF
TRBJ1-2	TRBV15	CATSREHRSYGYTF
TRBJ1-1	TRBV15	CATSRERGGRSTEAFF
TRBJ1-2	TRBV7-9	CASSLERGGYTF
TRBJ1-1	TRBV12-3/TRBV12-4	CASSKTPPDAFF
TRBJ2-5	TRBV20-1	CSATGTRQETQYF
TRBJ2-1	TRBV6-1	CASRTELYPYNEQFF
TRBJ2-5	TRBV12-3/TRBV12-4	CASRWGAGVSKTQYF
TRBJ2-7	TRBV28	CASTSSGRYEQYF
TRBJ2-7	TRBV12-3/TRBV12-4	CASSPLLETSYEQYF
TRBJ2-3	TRBV5-1	CASMKGLAGGSTDTQYF
TRBJ2-1	TRBV3-1	CASSNVLAVYNEQFF
TRBJ2-7	TRBV3-1	CASSQEGRGGPDEQYF
TRBJ2-1	TRBV7-2	CASRTGTSGNEQFF
TRBJ2-7	TRBV5-1	CASRQDGTVYEQYF
TRBJ2-5	TRBV5-6	CASSFREGQETQYF
TRBJ2-1	TRBV10-3	CAISGRGGRSASEQFF
TRBJ2-3	TRBV2	CASTRGGGGADTQYF
TRBJ2-1	TRBV20-1	CSAPSDSYNEQFF
TRBJ1-2	TRBV12-3/TRBV12-4	CASSLGPRGYGYTF
TRBJ1-6	TRBV7-8	CASSQLSYNSPLHF
TRBJ2-7	TRBV20-1	CSATRTSGRYEQYF
TRBJ2-3	TRBV29-1	CSVEDLLAGVNTQYF
TRBJ2-7	TRBV28	CASSLSQATTYEQYF